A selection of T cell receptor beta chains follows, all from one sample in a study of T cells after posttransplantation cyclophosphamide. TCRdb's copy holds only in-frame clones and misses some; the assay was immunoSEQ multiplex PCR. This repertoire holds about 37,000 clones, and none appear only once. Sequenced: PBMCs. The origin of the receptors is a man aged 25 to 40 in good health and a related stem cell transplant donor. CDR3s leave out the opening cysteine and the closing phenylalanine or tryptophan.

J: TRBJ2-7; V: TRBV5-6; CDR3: ASSLGQGAHEQY
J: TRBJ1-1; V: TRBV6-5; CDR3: ASTRQVTSEAF
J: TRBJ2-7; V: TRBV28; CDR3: ASSLGRSYEQY
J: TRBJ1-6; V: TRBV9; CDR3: ASSAQVNYNSPLH
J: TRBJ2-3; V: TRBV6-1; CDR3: ASSQTAGGADTQY
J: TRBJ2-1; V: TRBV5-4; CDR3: ASSLQRGLSDEQF
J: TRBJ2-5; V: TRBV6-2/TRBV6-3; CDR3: ASRQLETQY
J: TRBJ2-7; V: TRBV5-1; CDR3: ASKKDRGSYEQY
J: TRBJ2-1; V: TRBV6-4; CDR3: ASSQGSANEQF
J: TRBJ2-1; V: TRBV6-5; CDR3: ASSSRSGYSYNEQF